The 17 T cell receptor beta chains listed next were all sequenced from one sample in a study of blood T cell repertoires in COVID-19. Profiling relied on immunoSEQ multiplex PCR, and the TCRdb table lists in-frame clones only, not all of them. This sample yields more than 250,000 clones, of which roughly 85% are seen a single time; 5.1% belongs to the top ten. Sequences were obtained from peripheral blood. The receptors were gathered from a man aged 45 to 65 with active or convalescent COVID-19.

The V gene is TRBV3-1 (or the pseudogene TRBV3-2), the J gene TRBJ2-1, with 15 nucleotides matching TRBD2. The CDR3 extends over 15 amino acids. The V gene's germline CDR1 is LGHDT and CDR2 YNNKEL (reference sequence). With V trimmed by 4 bases and J by 10 bases, 5 bases remained unmatched. CDR3 sequence: CASSRRTSGRAEQFF. The CDR3 DNA follows: TGTGCCAGCAGCCGGCGGACTAGCGGGAGGGCGGAGCAGTTCTTC.

V usage is TRBV5-6 and J usage is TRBJ1-1; possibly TRBD1 for D (5 bases). In germline, CDR1 is SGHDT, CDR2 YYEEEE. The CDR3 is made up of 16 amino acids. Trimming cost V 0 bases and J 1 base, with 13 bases left between them. CDR3 loop: CASSLALGGSNTEAFF. The CDR3 DNA is TGTGCCAGCAGCTTGGCCCTCGGGGGATCGAACACTGAAGCTTTCTTT.

This clone was seen only a few times. V gene TRBV9 combines with J gene TRBJ2-2; D uncertain. Germline V CDR1 and CDR2: SGDLS, YYNGEE. CDR3 length: 14 amino acids. The V and J ends lost 2 bases and 8 bases respectively, with 13 bases between them. CDR3 sequence: CASSVRLSGGELFF. CDR3 nucleotides: TGTGCCAGCAGCGTCAGACTGTCGGGTGGGGAGCTGTTTTTT.

In this sample, this clone turned up once. This chain connects TRBV7-2 to TRBJ1-1; 9 bases align to TRBD1. Trimming removed 6 bases from V and 2 bases from J; junction bases left unmatched: 4. Germline CDR1 reads SGHTA; CDR2 reads FQGNSA. This CDR3 region has 14 residues. The CDR3 region is CASSDRGINTEAFF. CDR3 nucleotides: TGTGCCAGCAGTGACAGGGGGATCAACACTGAAGCTTTCTTT.

This chain connects TRBV6-6 to TRBJ2-5, with TRBD2 identical over 7 bases. Trimming cost V 8 bases and J 3 bases; bases outside gene matches: 12. Germline V gene lookup returns CDR1 MNHNY and CDR2 SVGAGI (reference sequence). CDR3 size: 15 residues. CDR3 protein: CASAAGEVGKETQYF. In nucleotides, the CDR3 is TGTGCCAGCGCCGCGGGAGAAGTGGGGAAAGAGACCCAGTACTTC.

The chain combines TRBV5-1 with TRBJ1-2; D perhaps matches TRBD1 (5 bases). Trimming took 7 bases from V and 5 from J, leaving 12 bases between them. Germline CDR1 SGHRS, CDR2 YFSETQ. The CDR3 runs to 12 residues. Here the CDR3 DNA reads TGCGCCAGCCACGACAGTTCTTATGGCTACACCTTC. It is translated as CASHDSSYGYTF.

This clone came up a few times. This chain uses TRBV25-1 with TRBJ1-1; D may be TRBD1 (5 bases). From germline, CDR1 is MGHDK and CDR2 SYGVNS. This CDR3 contains 13 residues. With 6 bases removed from V and 4 bases from J, the gap between germline ends came to 12 bases. The CDR3 spells CASRRSQVTEAFF. CDR3 DNA sequence: TGTGCCAGCAGAAGATCACAGGTCACTGAAGCTTTCTTT.

V and J are TRBV4-2 and TRBJ1-1, with D tentatively TRBD1 (6 bases). The CDR3 extends over 14 amino acids. Germline V CDR1 and CDR2: LGHNA, YNFKEQ. The V end was cut by 6 bases, the J end by 2 bases, with 13 bases between. The CDR3 DNA is TGTGCCAGCAGACGAGGGGGGGGCAACACTGAAGCTTTCTTT. Translating it yields CASRRGGGNTEAFF.

This chain connects TRBV4-1 to TRBJ1-4; TRBD1 agrees at 8 bases. The CDR3 extends over 12 amino acids. The junction had 4 bases not matched to a gene; V was cut back by 5 bases and J by 11 bases. Germline values: CDR1 MGHRA, CDR2 YSYEKL. The CDR3 nucleotides are TGCGCCAGCAGCTTACAGGGGGACAAACTGTTTTTT. It encodes CASSLQGDKLFF.

The rearrangement links TRBV2 to TRBJ1-2; D may be TRBD1 (6 bases). V was trimmed by 5 bases and J by 11 bases, leaving 21 bases between them. Looked up from germline, CDR1 is SNHLY and CDR2 is FYNNEI. The CDR3 length is 14 residues. The CDR3 sequence: CASSPGVTGLPYTF. The DNA for the CDR3 is TGTGCCAGCAGTCCAGGGGTCACGGGTCTTCCATACACCTTC.

J is TRBJ2-1 and V is TRBV2; 7 bases line up with TRBD1. The V and J ends lost 4 bases and 10 bases, in that order; junction bases with no gene match: 4. The CDR3 runs 12 residues. The germline CDR1 and CDR2 sequences are SNHLY and FYNNEI. CDR3 in amino acids: CASSGTGREQFF. Written as DNA, the CDR3 is TGTGCCAGCAGTGGGACAGGCAGGGAGCAGTTCTTC.

The J gene is TRBJ1-5, the V gene TRBV28, with 9 positions matching TRBD1. Per germline, CDR1 MDHEN and CDR2 SYDVKM. The CDR3 runs to 15 residues. Trimming took 4 bases from V and 6 from J; bases not matched to a gene: 7. The CDR3 sequence is CASSWGQGKGQPQHF. The CDR3 region has the DNA TGTGCCAGCAGTTGGGGACAGGGTAAGGGTCAGCCCCAGCATTTT.

This chain joins TRBV29-1 and TRBJ2-7; 8 positions match TRBD2. CDR3 length: 13 residues. In germline, CDR1 is SQVTM, CDR2 ANQGSEA. After removal of 4 bases from V and 4 bases from J, the junction contained 6 bases not matched to a gene. The CDR3 DNA reads TGCAGCGTTGCCAGCGGGAGTCGGTACGAGCAGTACTTC. It translates to CSVASGSRYEQYF.

The chain is built from TRBV19 and TRBJ2-7; D possibly corresponds to TRBD2 (7 bases). The CDR3 has 13 residues. Trimming shortened V by 6 bases and J by 3 bases, and 12 bases separated the two germline ends. The germline V gene has CDR1 LNHDA and CDR2 SQIVND (reference sequence). CDR3 sequence: CASSQGRGYEQYF. The CDR3 bases are TGTGCCAGTAGCCAGGGGAGGGGCTACGAGCAGTACTTC. Looking up the rest from reference TRBV19 and TRBJ2-7 gives the full variable domain: DGGITQSPKYLFRKEGQNVTLSCEQNLNHDAMYWYRQDPGQGLRLIYYSQIVNDFQKGDIAEGYSVSREKKESFPLTVTSAQKNPTAFYLCASSQGRGYEQYFGPGTRLTVT.

This chain connects TRBV28 to TRBJ2-7, with TRBD1 matching 7 bases. The ends lost 3 bases at V and 5 bases at J; junction bases unmatched: 7. CDR1 MDHEN and CDR2 SYDVKM come from the germline V gene. There are 14 residues in the CDR3. The CDR3 is CASSFSGGRNEQYF. The CDR3 DNA sequence: TGTGCCAGCAGTTTTTCAGGGGGTAGGAACGAGCAGTACTTC.

The rearrangement links TRBV27 to TRBJ1-6; TRBD1 aligns across 7 bases. This CDR3 spans 15 amino acids. Germline CDR1 MNHEY, CDR2 SMNVEV (reference sequence). Losses at the gene ends were 5 bases for V and 8 bases for J; bases not matched to a gene: 9. CDR3 sequence (DNA): TGTGCCAGCAGTCCCCGGGACAGATCGTATTCACCCCTCCACTTT. Encoded protein: CASSPRDRSYSPLHF.

The chain carries TRBV19 and TRBJ1-1; D remains unclear. V shed 11 bases and J shed 4 bases, with 20 bases lying between them. Per germline, CDR1 LNHDA and CDR2 SQIVND (reference sequence). The CDR3 consists of 14 residues. Here the CDR3 DNA reads TGTGCCTGTACTCTGGGAGGGCCCGGCACTGAAGCTTTCTTT. Its translation is CACTLGGPGTEAFF.